This note documents a single T cell receptor beta chain sequence. Assay: immunoSEQ multiplex PCR; the TCRdb copy retains only in-frame clones and omits some. The table shows roughly 190,000 clones, with 91% occurring only once. The sample originates from a study of T cell responses to AZD1222 COVID-19 vaccine. The CDR3 is 13 amino acids. V lost 5 bases, J lost 4 bases, and 11 bases lay in between. CDR1 is MNHEY, CDR2 SVGAGI, per germline. The sequencing here drew on peripheral blood, taken 28 days after the second AZD1222 dose. This receptor was identified in an adult who received the AZD1222 COVID-19 vaccine. V gene TRBV6-5 combines with J gene TRBJ1-1; D is unclear. Written as DNA, the CDR3 is TGTGCCAGCAGTCTGGGTTTTAGCACTGAAGCTTTCTTT. Its translation: CASSLGFSTEAFF.